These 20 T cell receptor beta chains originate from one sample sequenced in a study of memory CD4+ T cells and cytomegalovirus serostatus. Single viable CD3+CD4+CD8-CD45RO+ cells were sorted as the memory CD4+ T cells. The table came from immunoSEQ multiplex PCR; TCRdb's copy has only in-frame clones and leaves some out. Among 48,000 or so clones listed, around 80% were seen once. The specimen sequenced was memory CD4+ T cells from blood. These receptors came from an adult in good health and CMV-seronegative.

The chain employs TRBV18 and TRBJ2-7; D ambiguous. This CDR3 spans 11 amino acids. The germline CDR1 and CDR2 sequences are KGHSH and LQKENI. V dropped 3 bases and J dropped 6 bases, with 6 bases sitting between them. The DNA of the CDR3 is TGTGCCAGCTCACCTTCCGTCGAGCAGTACTTC. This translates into CASSPSVEQYF.

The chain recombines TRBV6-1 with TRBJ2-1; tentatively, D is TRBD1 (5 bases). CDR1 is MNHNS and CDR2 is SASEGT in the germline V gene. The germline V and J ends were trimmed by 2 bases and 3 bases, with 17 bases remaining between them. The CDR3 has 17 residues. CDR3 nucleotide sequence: TGTGCCAGCAGTGAAAGGGGAACTTCCTCCGACTACAATGAGCAGTTCTTC. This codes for CASSERGTSSDYNEQFF.

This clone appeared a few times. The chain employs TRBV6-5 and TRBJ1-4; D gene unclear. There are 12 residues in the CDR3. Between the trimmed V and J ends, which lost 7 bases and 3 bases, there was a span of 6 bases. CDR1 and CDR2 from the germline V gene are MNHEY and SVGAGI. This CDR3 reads CASKRSNEKLFF. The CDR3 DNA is TGTGCCAGCAAAAGGTCTAATGAAAAACTGTTTTTT.

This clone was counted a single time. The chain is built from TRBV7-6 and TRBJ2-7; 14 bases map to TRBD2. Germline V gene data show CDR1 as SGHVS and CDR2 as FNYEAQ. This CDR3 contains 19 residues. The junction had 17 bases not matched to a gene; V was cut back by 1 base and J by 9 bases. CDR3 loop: CASSLVGGTSGGPGKGQYF. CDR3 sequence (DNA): TGTGCCAGCAGCTTAGTTGGGGGGACTAGCGGGGGCCCGGGTAAAGGGCAGTACTTC. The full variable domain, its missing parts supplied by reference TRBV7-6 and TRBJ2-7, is GAGVSQSPRYKVTKRGQDVALRCDPISGHVSLYWYRQALGQGPEFLTYFNYEAQQDKSGLPNDRFSAERPEGSISTLTIQRTEQRDSAMYRCASSLVGGTSGGPGKGQYFGPGTRLTVT.

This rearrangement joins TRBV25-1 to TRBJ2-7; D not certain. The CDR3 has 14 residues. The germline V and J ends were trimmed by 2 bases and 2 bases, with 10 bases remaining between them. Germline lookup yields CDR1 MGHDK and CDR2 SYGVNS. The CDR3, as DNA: TGTGCCAGCAGTGAAGGTGGGATCCCCTACGAGCAGTACTTC. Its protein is CASSEGGIPYEQYF.

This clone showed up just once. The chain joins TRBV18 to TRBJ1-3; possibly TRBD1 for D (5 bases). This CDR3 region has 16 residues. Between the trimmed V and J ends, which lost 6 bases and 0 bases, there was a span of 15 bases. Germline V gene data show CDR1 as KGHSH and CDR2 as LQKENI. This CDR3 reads CASSASGAFSGNTIYF. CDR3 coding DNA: TGTGCCAGCTCGGCGTCCGGGGCTTTCTCTGGAAACACCATATATTTT.

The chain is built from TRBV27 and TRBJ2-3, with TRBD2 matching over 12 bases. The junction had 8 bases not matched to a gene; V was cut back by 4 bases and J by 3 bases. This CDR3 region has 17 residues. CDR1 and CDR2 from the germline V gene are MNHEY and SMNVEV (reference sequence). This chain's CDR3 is CASSYSPGLAGTDTQYF. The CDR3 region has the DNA TGTGCCAGCAGTTACTCTCCGGGACTAGCGGGTACAGATACGCAGTATTTT.

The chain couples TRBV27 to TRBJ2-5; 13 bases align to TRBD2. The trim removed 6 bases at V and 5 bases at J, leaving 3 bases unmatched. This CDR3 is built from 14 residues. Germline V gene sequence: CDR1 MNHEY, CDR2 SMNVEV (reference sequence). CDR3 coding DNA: TGTGCCAGCAGACCGACTAGCGGGGGGGAGACCCAGTACTTC. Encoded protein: CASRPTSGGETQYF.

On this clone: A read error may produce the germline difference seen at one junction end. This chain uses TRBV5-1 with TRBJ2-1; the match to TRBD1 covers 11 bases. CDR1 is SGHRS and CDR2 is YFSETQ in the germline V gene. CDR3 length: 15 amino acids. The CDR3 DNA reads TGCGCCACCAGCCCTCGGACAGGGGGCGTCAATGAGCAGTTCTTC. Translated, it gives CATSPRTGGVNEQFF.

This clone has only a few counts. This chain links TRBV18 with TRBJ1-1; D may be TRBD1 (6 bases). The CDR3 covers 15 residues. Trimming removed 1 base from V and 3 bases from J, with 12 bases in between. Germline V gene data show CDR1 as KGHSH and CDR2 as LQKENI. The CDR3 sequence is CASSPLTGLDTEAFF. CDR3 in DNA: TGTGCCAGCTCACCACTTACAGGGCTGGACACTGAAGCTTTCTTT. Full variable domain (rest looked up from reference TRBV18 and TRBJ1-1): NAGVMQNPRHLVRRRGQEARLRCSPMKGHSHVYWYRQLPEEGLKFMVYLQKENIIDESGMPKERFSAEFPKEGPSILRIQQVVRGDSAAYFCASSPLTGLDTEAFFGQGTRLTVV.

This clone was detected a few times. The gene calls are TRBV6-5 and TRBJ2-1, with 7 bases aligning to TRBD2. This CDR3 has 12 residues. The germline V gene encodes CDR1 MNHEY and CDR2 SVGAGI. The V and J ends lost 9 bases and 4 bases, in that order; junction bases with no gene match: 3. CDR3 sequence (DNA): TGTGCCAGTCTGGGGGGGTACAATGAGCAGTTCTTC. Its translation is CASLGGYNEQFF.

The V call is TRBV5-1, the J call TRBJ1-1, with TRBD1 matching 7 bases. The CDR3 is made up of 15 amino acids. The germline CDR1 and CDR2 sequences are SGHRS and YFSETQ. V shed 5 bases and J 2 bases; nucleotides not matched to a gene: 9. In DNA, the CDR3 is TGCGCCAGCAGGAGTTACAGGGGAGCCAACACTGAAGCTTTCTTT. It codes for CASRSYRGANTEAFF.

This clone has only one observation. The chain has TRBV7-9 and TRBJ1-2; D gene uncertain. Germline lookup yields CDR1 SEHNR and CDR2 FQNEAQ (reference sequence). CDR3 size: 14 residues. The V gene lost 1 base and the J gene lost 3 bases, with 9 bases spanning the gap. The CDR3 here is CASSLGQVDYGYTF. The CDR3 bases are TGTGCCAGCAGCTTAGGGCAGGTTGACTATGGCTACACCTTC. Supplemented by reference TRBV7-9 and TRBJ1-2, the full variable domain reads DTGVSQNPRHKITKRGQNVTFRCDPISEHNRLYWYRQTLGQGPEFLTYFQNEAQLEKSRLLSDRFSAERPKGSFSTLEIQRTEQGDSAMYLCASSLGQVDYGYTFGSGTRLTVV.

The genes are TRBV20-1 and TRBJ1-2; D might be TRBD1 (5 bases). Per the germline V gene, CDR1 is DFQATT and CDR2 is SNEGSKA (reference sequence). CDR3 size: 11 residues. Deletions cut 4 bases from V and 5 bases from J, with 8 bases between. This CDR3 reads CSAIGGYGYTF. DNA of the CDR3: TGCAGTGCTATCGGGGGGTATGGCTACACCTTC.

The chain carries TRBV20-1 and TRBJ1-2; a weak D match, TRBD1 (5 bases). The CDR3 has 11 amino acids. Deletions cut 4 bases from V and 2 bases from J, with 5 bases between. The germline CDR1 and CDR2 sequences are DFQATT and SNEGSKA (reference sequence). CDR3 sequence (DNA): TGCAGTGCTACAGGGAACTATGGCTACACCTTC. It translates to CSATGNYGYTF.

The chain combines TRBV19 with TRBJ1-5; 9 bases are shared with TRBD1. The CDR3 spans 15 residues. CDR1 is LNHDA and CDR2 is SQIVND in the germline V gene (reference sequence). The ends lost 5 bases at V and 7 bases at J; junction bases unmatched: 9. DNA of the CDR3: TGTGCCAGTAGTCCGGGACAGGGAATGGGACAGCCCCAGCATTTT. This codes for CASSPGQGMGQPQHF.

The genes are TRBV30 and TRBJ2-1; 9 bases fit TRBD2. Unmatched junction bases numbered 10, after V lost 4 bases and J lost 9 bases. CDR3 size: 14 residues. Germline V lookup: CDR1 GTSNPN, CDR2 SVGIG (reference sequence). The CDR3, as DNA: TGTGCCTGGAAAGAAAATAGCGGGGGTGGTGAGCAGTTCTTC. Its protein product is CAWKENSGGGEQFF.

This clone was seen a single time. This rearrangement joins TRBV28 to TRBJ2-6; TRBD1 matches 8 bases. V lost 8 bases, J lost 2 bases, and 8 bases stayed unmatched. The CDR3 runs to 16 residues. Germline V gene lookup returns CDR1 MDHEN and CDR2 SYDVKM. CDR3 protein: CASQPPGGAGANVLTF. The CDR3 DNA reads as TGTGCCAGCCAACCCCCAGGGGGCGCTGGGGCCAACGTCCTGACTTTC. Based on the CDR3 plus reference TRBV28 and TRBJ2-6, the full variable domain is DVKVTQSSRYLVKRTGEKVFLECVQDMDHENMFWYRQDPGLGLRLIYFSYDVKMKEKGDIPEGYSVSREKKERFSLILESASTNQTSMYLCASQPPGGAGANVLTFGAGSRLTVL.

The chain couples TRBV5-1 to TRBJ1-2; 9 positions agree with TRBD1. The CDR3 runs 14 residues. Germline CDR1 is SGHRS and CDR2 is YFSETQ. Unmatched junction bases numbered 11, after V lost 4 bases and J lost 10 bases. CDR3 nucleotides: TGCGCCAGCAGCCGTTCGGGACAGGGCTCCCTCTACACCTTC. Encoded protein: CASSRSGQGSLYTF. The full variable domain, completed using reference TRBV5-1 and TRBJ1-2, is KAGVTQTPRYLIKTRGQQVTLSCSPISGHRSVSWYQQTPGQGLQFLFEYFSETQRNKGNFPGRFSGRQFSNSRSEMNVSTLELGDSALYLCASSRSGQGSLYTFGSGTRLTVV.

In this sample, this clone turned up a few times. The DNA of the CDR3 is TGTGCCAGCACTAGGGGAAACACCATATATTTT. Its translation is CASTRGNTIYF. V is TRBV6-1 and J is TRBJ1-3; D unresolved. From germline, CDR1 is MNHNS and CDR2 SASEGT. CDR3 length: 11 amino acids. Trimming cost V 7 bases and J 4 bases, with 5 bases left between them.